This T cell receptor (beta chain) was profiled in a study of T cell repertoires in cytomegalovirus infection. Study summary: As its CMV epitopes, the study selected recently identified HLA-C-restricted and well-studied HLA-B-restricted targets. Broader study findings: There were carriers of CMV plus the relevant HLA, and cumulative public TCR beta family frequency identified them.

V was clipped by 3 bases and J by 0 bases, with 11 bases between them. Germline V CDR1 and CDR2: MNHEY, SMNVEV (reference sequence). This CDR3 contains 15 residues. TCRdb re-called the reads through MiXCR, storing one row per CDR3 protein. The sample lists fewer than 900,000 distinct CDR3 sequences, about 28% occurring once. About this clonotype: The antigen remains unidentified.

The source was cultured CD8+ T cells from PBMCs, collected from culture after CMV antigen stimulation. This clonotype was obtained from a human donor in good health (CMV status not recorded). Some clones in this sample may be carry-over from other donors' samples. The genes are TRBV27 and TRBJ1-1; tentative D call: TRBD1 (6 bases). CDR3: CASSFTGTMNTEAFF. The CDR3 DNA reads as TGTGCCAGCAGTTTTACAGGGACTATGAACACTGAAGCTTTCTTT.